This T cell receptor (beta chain) appears in the sequencing data of a study of neurological immune-mediated disorders. Study-wide findings and caveats: It was HTLV-1-associated myelopathy that showed the most TCR clonal expansion, while multiple sclerosis showed the least, falling below healthy controls.

The cDNA was generated by 5'RACE with 10-nucleotide random UMIs. MiXCR, applied by TCRdb to the 5' RACE reads, yields one record per CDR3 protein. The top ten clones hold 9.5% to 12% of a sample with 50,000 to 70,000 distinct CDR3 sequences, 10% to 15% of them seen once. Germline V gene lookup returns CDR1 SGHRS and CDR2 YFSETQ. The junction had 6 bases not matched to a gene; V was cut back by 0 bases and J by 3 bases. The CDR3 has 18 amino acids. By sample share, this clonotype is medium-sized (0.01 to 0.1%). Its antigen remains unknown. The sequenced material came from PBMCs. This TCR derives from a woman aged 55-75 years with HTLV-1-associated myelopathy (HAM/TSP). The genes are TRBV5-1 and TRBJ2-6, with 10 bases aligning to TRBD1. CDR3 amino acids: CASSLGLGQGYGANVLTF. The DNA for the CDR3 is TGCGCCAGCAGCTTGGGGTTGGGACAGGGGTATGGGGCCAACGTCCTGACTTTC.